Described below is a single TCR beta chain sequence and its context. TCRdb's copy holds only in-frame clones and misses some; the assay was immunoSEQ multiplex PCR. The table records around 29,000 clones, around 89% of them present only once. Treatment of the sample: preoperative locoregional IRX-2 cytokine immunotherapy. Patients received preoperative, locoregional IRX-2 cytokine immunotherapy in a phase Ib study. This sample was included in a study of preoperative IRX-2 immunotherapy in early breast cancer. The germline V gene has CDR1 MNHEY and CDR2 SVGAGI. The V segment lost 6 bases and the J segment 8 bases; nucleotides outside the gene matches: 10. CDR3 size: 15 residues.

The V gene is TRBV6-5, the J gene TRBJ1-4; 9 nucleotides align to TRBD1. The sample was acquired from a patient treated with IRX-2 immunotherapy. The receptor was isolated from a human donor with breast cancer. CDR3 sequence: CASRSEDRGDEKLFF. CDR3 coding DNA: TGTGCCAGCAGGAGCGAGGACAGGGGAGACGAAAAACTGTTTTTT.